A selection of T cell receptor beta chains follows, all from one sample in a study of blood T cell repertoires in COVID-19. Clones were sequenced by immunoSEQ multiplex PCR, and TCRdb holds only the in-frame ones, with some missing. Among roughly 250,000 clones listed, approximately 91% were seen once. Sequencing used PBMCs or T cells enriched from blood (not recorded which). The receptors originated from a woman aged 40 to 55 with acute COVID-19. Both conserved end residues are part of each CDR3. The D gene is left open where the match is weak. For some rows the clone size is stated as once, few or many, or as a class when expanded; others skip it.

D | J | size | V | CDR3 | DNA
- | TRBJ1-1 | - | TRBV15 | CATSSGQFTEAFF | TGTGCCACCAGCAGCGGACAGTTCACTGAAGCTTTCTTT
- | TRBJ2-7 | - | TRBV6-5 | CASSYRPRGRGYEQYF | TGTGCCAGCAGTTACCGCCCCCGGGGTCGTGGGTACGAGCAGTACTTC
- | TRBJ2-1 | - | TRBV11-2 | CASSLAGTGPIHEQFF | TGTGCCAGCAGCTTAGCCGGGACTGGACCCATCCATGAGCAGTTCTTC
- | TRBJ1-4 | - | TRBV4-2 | CASSQANRDNEKLFF | TGTGCCAGCAGCCAAGCCAACAGGGATAATGAAAAACTGTTTTTT
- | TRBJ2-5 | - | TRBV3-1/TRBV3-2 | CASSQDIGVLRGTQYF | TGTGCCAGCAGCCAAGATATAGGCGTTCTCAGAGGGACCCAGTACTTC
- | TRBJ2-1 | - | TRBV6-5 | CASSYATGHNEQFF | TGTGCCAGCAGTTACGCGACAGGCCACAATGAGCAGTTCTTC
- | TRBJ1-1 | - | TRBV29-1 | CSVLRGVNTEAFF | TGCAGCGTTCTTAGGGGTGTGAACACTGAAGCTTTCTTT
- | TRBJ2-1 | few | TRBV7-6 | CASSLGAASYNEQFF | TGTGCCAGCAGCTTGGGGGCCGCCTCCTACAATGAGCAGTTCTTC
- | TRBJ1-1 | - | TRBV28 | CASSLTTAHTEAFF | TGTGCCAGCAGTTTAACAACAGCACACACTGAAGCTTTCTTT
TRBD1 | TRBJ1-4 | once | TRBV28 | CASSQTGVSEKLFF | TGTGCCAGCAGTCAAACAGGGGTTTCCGAAAAACTGTTTTTT
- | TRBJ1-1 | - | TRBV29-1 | CSVVIPGRTEAFF | TGCAGCGTTGTTATTCCAGGCAGGACTGAAGCTTTCTTT
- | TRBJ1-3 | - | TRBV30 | CAWSVFGNTIYF | TGTGCCTGGAGTGTCTTTGGAAACACCATATATTTT
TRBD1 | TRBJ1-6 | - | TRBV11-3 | CASSLGGSRGRESPLHF | TGTGCCAGCAGCTTAGGGGGGTCCAGGGGGCGCGAATCACCCCTCCACTTT
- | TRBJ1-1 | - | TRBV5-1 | CASSPTSGARIITEAFF | TGCGCCAGCAGCCCTACATCAGGGGCGAGGATTATCACTGAAGCTTTCTTT
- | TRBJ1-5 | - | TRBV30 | CAWGLGGLQPQHF | TGTGCCTGGGGGTTGGGGGGGCTTCAGCCCCAGCATTTT
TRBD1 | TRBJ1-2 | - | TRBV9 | CASSEGQGRGYGYTF | TGTGCCAGCAGCGAGGGACAGGGCAGGGGCTATGGCTACACCTTC
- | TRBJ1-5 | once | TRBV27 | CASSPTLRGAAGQPQHF | TGTGCCAGCAGTCCCACCCTCCGGGGGGCTGCGGGTCAGCCCCAGCATTTT
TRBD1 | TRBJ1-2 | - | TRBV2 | CASRGDRGDGYTF | TGTGCCAGCAGGGGCGACAGGGGCGACGGCTACACCTTC
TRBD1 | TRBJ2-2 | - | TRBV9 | CASSSTGGYGGELFF | TGTGCCAGCAGCTCTACAGGGGGGTACGGCGGGGAGCTGTTTTTT
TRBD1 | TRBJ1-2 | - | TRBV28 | CASRPQRQGMLGGYTF | TGTGCCAGCAGACCCCAGCGACAGGGGATGTTGGGTGGCTACACCTTC
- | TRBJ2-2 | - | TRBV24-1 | CATSDPTQGPTGELFF | TGTGCCACCAGTGATCCTACACAGGGACCCACCGGGGAGCTGTTTTTT
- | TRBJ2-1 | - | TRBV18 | CASSPQRVGLDNEQFF | TGTGCCAGCTCACCCCAGCGGGTTGGGTTGGACAATGAGCAGTTCTTC